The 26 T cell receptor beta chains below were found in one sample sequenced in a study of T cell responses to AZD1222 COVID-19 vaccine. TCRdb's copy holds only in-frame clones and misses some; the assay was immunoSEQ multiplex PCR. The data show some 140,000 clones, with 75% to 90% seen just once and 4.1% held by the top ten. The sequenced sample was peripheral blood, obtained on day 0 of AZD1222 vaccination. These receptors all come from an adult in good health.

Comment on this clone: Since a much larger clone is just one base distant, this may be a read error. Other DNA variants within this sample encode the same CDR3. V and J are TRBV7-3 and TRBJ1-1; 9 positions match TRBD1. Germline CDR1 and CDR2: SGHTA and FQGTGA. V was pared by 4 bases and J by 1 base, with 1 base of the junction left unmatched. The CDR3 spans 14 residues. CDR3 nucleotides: TGTGCCAGCAGCTCGGGACAGGGGAACACTGAAGCTTTCTTT. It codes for CASSSGQGNTEAFF.

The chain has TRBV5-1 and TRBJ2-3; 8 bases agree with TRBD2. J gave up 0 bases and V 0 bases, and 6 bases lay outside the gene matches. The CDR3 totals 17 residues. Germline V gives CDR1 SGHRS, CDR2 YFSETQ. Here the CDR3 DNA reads TGCGCCAGCAGCTTGGATCTAGCGGGCCCTAGCACAGATACGCAGTATTTT. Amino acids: CASSLDLAGPSTDTQYF.

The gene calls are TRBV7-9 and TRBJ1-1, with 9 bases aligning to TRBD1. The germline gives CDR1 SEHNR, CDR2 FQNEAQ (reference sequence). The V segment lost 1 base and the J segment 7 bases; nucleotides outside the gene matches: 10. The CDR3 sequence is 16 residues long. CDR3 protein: CASSLGPGQGRNEAFF. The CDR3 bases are TGTGCCAGCAGCTTAGGACCAGGACAGGGGAGGAATGAAGCTTTCTTT.

CDR3 sequence (DNA): TGTGCCAGCAGTTCGCAACTTTACGAGCAGTACTTC. Translating gives CASSSQLYEQYF. The gene calls are TRBV28 and TRBJ2-7; the D is unclear. The CDR3 length is 12 residues. Trimming removed 4 bases from V and 4 bases from J, with 8 bases in between. The V gene's germline CDR1 is MDHEN and CDR2 SYDVKM.

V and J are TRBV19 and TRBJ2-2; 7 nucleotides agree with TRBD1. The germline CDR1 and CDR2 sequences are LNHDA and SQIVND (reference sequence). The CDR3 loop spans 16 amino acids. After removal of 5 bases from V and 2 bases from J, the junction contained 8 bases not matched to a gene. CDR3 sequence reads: CASSLRTGANTGELFF. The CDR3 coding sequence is TGTGCCAGTAGTCTGAGGACAGGAGCTAACACCGGGGAGCTGTTTTTT.

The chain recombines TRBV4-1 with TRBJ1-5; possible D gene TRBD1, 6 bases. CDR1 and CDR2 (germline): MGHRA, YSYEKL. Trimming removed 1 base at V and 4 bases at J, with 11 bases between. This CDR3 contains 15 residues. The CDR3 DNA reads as TGCGCCAGCAGCCAAGTGAGGGACACTAATCAGCCCCAGCATTTT. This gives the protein CASSQVRDTNQPQHF.

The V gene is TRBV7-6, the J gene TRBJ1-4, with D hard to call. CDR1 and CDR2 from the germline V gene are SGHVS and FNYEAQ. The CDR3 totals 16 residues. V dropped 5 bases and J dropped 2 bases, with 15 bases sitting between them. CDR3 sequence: CASSPSTFRTNEKLFF. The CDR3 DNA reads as TGTGCCAGCAGCCCTTCCACCTTTAGGACTAATGAAAAACTGTTTTTT.

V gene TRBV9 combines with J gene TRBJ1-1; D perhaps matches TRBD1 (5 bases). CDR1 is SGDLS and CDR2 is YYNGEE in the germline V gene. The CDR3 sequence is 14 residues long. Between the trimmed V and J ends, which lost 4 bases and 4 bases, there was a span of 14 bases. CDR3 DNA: TGTGCCAGCAGCTCCAGTACTGGGGGCACTGAAGCTTTCTTT. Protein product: CASSSSTGGTEAFF.

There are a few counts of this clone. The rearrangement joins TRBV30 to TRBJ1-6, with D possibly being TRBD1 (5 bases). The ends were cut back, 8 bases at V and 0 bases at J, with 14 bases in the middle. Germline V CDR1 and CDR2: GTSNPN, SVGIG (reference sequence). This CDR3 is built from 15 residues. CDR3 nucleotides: TGTGCCGCAGGGACTTCTAGCTCCTATAATTCACCCCTCCACTTT. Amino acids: CAAGTSSSYNSPLHF.

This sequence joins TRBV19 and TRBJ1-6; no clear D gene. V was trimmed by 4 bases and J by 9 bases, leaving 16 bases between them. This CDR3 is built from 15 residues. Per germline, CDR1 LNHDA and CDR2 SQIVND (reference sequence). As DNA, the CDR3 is TGTGCCAGTAGTAAAGCTACGGGAGATAGTTCACCCCTCCACTTT. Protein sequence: CASSKATGDSSPLHF.

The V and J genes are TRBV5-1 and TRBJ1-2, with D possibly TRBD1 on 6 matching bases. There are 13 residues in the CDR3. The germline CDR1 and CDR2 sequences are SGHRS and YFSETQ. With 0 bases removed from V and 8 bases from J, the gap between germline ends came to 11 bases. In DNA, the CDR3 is TGCGCCAGCAGCTTGGAACAGGGCGGAGGCTACACCTTC. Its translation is CASSLEQGGGYTF.

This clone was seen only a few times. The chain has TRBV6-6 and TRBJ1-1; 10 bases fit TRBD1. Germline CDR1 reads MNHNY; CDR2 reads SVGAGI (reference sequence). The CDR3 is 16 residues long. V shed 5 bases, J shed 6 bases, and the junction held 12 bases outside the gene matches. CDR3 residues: CASSQTGGARLSEAFF. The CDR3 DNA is TGTGCCAGCAGTCAGACAGGGGGCGCAAGGCTATCTGAAGCTTTCTTT.

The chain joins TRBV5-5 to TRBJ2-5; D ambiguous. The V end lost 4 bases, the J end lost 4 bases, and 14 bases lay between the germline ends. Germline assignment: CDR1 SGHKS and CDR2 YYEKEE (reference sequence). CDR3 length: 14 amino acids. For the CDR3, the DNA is TGTGCCAGCAGCCGACTGGCGCGAGGAGAGACCCAGTACTTC. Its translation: CASSRLARGETQYF.

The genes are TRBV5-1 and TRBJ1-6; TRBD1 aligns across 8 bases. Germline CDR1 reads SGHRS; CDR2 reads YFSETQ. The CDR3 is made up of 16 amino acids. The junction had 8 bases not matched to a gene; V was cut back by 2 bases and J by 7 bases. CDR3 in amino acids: CASSFSLTGENSPLHF. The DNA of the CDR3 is TGCGCCAGCAGCTTTTCTCTGACAGGGGAAAATTCACCCCTCCACTTT.

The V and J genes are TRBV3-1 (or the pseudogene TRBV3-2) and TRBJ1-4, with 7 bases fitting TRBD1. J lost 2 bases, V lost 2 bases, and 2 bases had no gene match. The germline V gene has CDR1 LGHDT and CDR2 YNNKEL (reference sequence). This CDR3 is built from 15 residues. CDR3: CASSQRQGTNEKLFF. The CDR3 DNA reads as TGTGCCAGCAGCCAAAGACAGGGCACTAATGAAAAACTGTTTTTT.

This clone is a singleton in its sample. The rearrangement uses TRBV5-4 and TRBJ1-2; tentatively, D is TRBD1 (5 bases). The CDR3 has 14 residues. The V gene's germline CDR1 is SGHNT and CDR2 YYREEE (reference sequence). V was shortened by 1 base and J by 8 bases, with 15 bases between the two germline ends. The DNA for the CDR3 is TGTGCCAGCAGCTTGTTCGCAGGGATTGGCGGCTACACCTTC. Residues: CASSLFAGIGGYTF.

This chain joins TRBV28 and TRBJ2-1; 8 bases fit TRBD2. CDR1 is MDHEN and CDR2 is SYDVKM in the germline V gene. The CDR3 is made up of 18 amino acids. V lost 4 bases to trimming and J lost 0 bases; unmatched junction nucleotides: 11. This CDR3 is CASSSMAGGGHSYNEQFF. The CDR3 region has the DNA TGTGCCAGCAGTTCTATGGCGGGGGGCGGACACTCCTACAATGAGCAGTTCTTC.

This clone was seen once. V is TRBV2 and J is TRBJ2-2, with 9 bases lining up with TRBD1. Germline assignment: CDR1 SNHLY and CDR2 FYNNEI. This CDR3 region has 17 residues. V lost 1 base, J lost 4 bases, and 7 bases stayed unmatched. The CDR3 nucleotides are TGTGCCAGCAGTGAAGATGGGACAGGGTGGCTCACCGGGGAGCTGTTTTTT. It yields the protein CASSEDGTGWLTGELFF.

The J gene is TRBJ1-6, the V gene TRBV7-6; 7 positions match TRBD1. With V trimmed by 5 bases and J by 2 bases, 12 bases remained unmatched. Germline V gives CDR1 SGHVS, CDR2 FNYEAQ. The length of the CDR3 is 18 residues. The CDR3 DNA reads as TGTGCCAGCAGCCCCCTTGGAAGGGGGCCTCCCTATAATTCACCCCTCCACTTT. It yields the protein CASSPLGRGPPYNSPLHF.

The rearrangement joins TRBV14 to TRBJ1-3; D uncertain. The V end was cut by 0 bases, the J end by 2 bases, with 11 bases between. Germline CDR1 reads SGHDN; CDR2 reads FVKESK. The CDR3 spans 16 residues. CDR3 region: CASSQDLAGAGNTIYF. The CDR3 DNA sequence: TGTGCCAGCAGCCAAGATCTCGCTGGAGCTGGAAACACCATATATTTT.

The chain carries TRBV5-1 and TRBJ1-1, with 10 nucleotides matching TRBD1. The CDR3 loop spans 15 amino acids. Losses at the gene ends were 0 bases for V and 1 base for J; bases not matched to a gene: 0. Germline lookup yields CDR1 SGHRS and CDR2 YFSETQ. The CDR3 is CASSLGDRGNTEAFF. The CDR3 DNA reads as TGCGCCAGCAGCTTGGGGGACAGGGGGAACACTGAAGCTTTCTTT.

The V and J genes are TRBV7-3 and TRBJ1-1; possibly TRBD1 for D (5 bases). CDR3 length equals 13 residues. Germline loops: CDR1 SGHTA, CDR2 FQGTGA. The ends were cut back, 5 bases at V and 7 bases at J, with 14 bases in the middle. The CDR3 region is CASSLDSHIEAFF. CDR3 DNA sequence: TGTGCCAGCAGCCTAGACAGCCACATTGAAGCTTTCTTT. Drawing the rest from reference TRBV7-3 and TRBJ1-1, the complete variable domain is GAGVSQTPSNKVTEKGKYVELRCDPISGHTALYWYRQSLGQGPEFLIYFQGTGAADDSGLPNDRFFAVRPEGSVSTLKIQRTERGDSAVYLCASSLDSHIEAFFGQGTRLTVV.

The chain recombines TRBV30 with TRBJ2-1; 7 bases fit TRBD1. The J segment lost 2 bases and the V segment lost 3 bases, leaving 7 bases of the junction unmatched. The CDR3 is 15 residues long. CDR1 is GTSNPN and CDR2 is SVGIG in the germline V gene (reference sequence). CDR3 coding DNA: TGTGCCTGGAGAAAACCTGGACAGGCCTACAATGAGCAGTTCTTC. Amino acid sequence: CAWRKPGQAYNEQFF.

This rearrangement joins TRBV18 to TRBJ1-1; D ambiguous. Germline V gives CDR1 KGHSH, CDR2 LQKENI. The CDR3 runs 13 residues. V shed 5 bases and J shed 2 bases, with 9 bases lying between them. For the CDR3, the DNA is TGTGCCAGCTCATCAGGTCTCAACACTGAAGCTTTCTTT. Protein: CASSSGLNTEAFF.

In DNA, the CDR3 is TGTGCCACCAGTGGGGGACTAGCGCAAGAGACCCAGTACTTC. It yields the protein CATSGGLAQETQYF. The chain joins TRBV24-1 to TRBJ2-5, with 10 bases lining up with TRBD2. V was pared by 5 bases and J by 2 bases, with 1 base of the junction left unmatched. In germline, CDR1 is KGHDR, CDR2 SFDVKD. The CDR3 runs to 14 residues.

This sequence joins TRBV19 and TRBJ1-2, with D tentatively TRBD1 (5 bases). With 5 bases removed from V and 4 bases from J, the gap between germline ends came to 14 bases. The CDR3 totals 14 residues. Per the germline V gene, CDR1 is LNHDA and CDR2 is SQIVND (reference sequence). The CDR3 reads CASSGLSGGYGYTF. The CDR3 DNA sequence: TGTGCCAGTAGTGGTCTATCGGGGGGCTATGGCTACACCTTC.